These T cell receptor beta chains were read from a single sample in a study of control samples from healthy donors and cancer patients. The assay was immunoSEQ multiplex PCR, and TCRdb's table has in-frame clones only and misses some. This sample has about 220,000 clones, with about 95% found just once. The sequencing input was blood. The receptor set was obtained from a man between 50 and 59 years old in good health. CDR3s include the opening cysteine and the closing phenylalanine or tryptophan.

v_call: TRBV5-1
j_call: TRBJ2-7
cdr3_aa: CASSQPTGGYHYEQYF

v_call: TRBV5-1
j_call: TRBJ1-1
cdr3_aa: CASSLFPGTTEAFF

v_call: TRBV6-5
j_call: TRBJ1-2
cdr3_aa: CASRDFAVNYGYTF

v_call: TRBV28
j_call: TRBJ1-1
cdr3_aa: CASREPTARHTEAFF

v_call: TRBV5-1
j_call: TRBJ2-3
cdr3_aa: CASSLRLGDTQYF

v_call: TRBV2
j_call: TRBJ1-1
cdr3_aa: CASKRGGSNTEAFF

v_call: TRBV15
j_call: TRBJ2-5
cdr3_aa: CATSRGTSGGAGETQYF

v_call: TRBV24-1
j_call: TRBJ1-2
cdr3_aa: CATSDPGTGANYGYTF

v_call: TRBV20-1
j_call: TRBJ2-1
cdr3_aa: CSASLRGALNEQFF

v_call: TRBV2
j_call: TRBJ2-1
cdr3_aa: CASSDLGLYNEQFF

v_call: TRBV10-3
j_call: TRBJ2-7
cdr3_aa: CAISEIRDGTYEQYF

v_call: TRBV28
j_call: TRBJ1-6
cdr3_aa: CASRLSDSYSPLHF

v_call: TRBV5-1
j_call: TRBJ2-5
cdr3_aa: CASSSGGETQYF

v_call: TRBV5-5
j_call: TRBJ1-2
cdr3_aa: CASSLESAGNYGYTF

v_call: TRBV7-9
j_call: TRBJ1-3
cdr3_aa: CASSFSAGAGNTIYF

v_call: TRBV9
j_call: TRBJ2-7
cdr3_aa: CASSPSSAVYEQYF

v_call: TRBV7-8
j_call: TRBJ2-7
cdr3_aa: CASTLTPTGMGVEQYF

v_call: TRBV5-4
j_call: TRBJ1-1
cdr3_aa: CASSRQEGVDTEAFF

v_call: TRBV28
j_call: TRBJ2-3
cdr3_aa: CASSRDRLDTQYF

v_call: TRBV19
j_call: TRBJ2-3
cdr3_aa: CASSKQVTDTDTQYF

v_call: TRBV5-1
j_call: TRBJ1-1
cdr3_aa: CASSSTGPNEAFF

v_call: TRBV7-8
j_call: TRBJ1-1
cdr3_aa: CASSIDREGAFF

v_call: TRBV15
j_call: TRBJ1-2
cdr3_aa: CATSREVYGYTF

v_call: TRBV6-5
j_call: TRBJ2-3
cdr3_aa: CASHRGARTDTQYF

v_call: TRBV10-3
j_call: TRBJ1-1
cdr3_aa: CAISGDRNTEAFF

v_call: TRBV6-5
j_call: TRBJ1-2
cdr3_aa: CASSSDRAGYTF

v_call: TRBV24-1
j_call: TRBJ2-7
cdr3_aa: CATSDLSTEQYF

v_call: TRBV7-2
j_call: TRBJ2-7
cdr3_aa: CASSLVRGTGFVEQYF

v_call: TRBV6-5
j_call: TRBJ1-3
cdr3_aa: CASSYSTLSGNTIYF

v_call: TRBV15
j_call: TRBJ1-1
cdr3_aa: CATSRRSDRRNTEAFF

v_call: TRBV5-8
j_call: TRBJ2-2
cdr3_aa: CASSSPRTGNTGELFF

v_call: TRBV19
j_call: TRBJ1-6
cdr3_aa: CASSIRQLNSPLHF

v_call: TRBV30
j_call: TRBJ2-3
cdr3_aa: CAWSSSGTDTQYF

v_call: TRBV27
j_call: TRBJ1-2
cdr3_aa: CARRTSGHGYTF

v_call: TRBV5-4
j_call: TRBJ1-1
cdr3_aa: CASSLVANTEAFF

v_call: TRBV3-1/TRBV3-2
j_call: TRBJ2-7
cdr3_aa: CASSQVGGPYEQYF

v_call: TRBV27
j_call: TRBJ2-2
cdr3_aa: CASSFYRARGELFF